This T cell receptor beta chain was retrieved from a study of blood T cell repertoires in COVID-19. Study-level information: Sites in the United States, Italy and Spain provided acute and convalescent COVID-19 samples. Sources were T cells, B-cell-depleted T cells, or PBMCs; the material itself was cDNA or gDNA.

In the source study's methods: From reference gene primer amplification, estimates of nucleated cell counts were derived. The protocol was immunoSEQ multiplex PCR, while the TCRdb copy is restricted to in-frame clones and leaves out a portion. Clonal size and the V and J genes are those of that table, whereas D and trimming came from the DNA. The sample has about 81,000 clones, around 92% seen once. Losses at the gene ends were 5 bases for V and 6 bases for J; bases not matched to a gene: 4. This CDR3 is 15 amino acids long. Germline V gene sequence: CDR1 SNHLY, CDR2 FYNNEI. The clonotype was recovered from a woman aged 45-60 years in a cohort sampled during active COVID-19. Sequencing used peripheral blood. This chain connects TRBV2 to TRBJ2-1; 13 nucleotides agree with TRBD2. DNA for the CDR3: TGTGCCAGCAGTTCCGGGACTAGCGGGGCCAATGAGCAGTTCTTC. Translation: CASSSGTSGANEQFF.